This T cell receptor (beta chain) emerged from a study of molecular identifiers for immune sequencing clone quantification. Study findings and constraints: Clones that had above 20 RNA copies took up over 99% of effector molecules but under 1% in naive cells.

TCRdb itself ran the PCR reads through MiXCR, one entry per CDR3 protein. The data contain just over 40,000 distinct CDR3 sequences, approximately 17% of them singletons. Details on this clonotype: What it binds is not known.

The V gene lost 1 base and the J gene lost 0 bases, with 10 bases spanning the gap. The CDR3 sequence is 16 residues long. Germline assignment: CDR1 LNHDA and CDR2 SQIVND (reference sequence). Sequenced sample: naive CD8+ T cells from blood, with Jurkat cell RNA spiked in. Described subset: FACS-sorted CD8+CD4-CCR7+CD45RA+ naive T cells. This sequence joins TRBV19 and TRBJ2-1, with no clear D. This clonotype was sampled from a human donor in good health. Some libraries in this study had Jurkat cell RNA spiked in. In DNA, the CDR3 is TGTGCCAGTAGTATAGGTGGCTCCAACTCCTACAATGAGCAGTTCTTC. Translating gives CASSIGGSNSYNEQFF.